This T cell receptor (beta chain) was found in a study of blood T cells in healthy people across ages. Together with a sample-barcoded 5' primer, a J-beta primer mix was included in a second PCR lasting about 7 to 11 cycles. One entry per CDR3 protein, called by TCRdb with MiXCR from the 5' RACE reads. Of 700,000 or so distinct CDR3 sequences in the sample, around 38% were seen once. Material for sequencing was blood. The TCR originated in a man of 80 years or more in good health.

The CDR3 DNA reads TGTGCCACCAGTGACTCCGGCAGGGGCGGCAATCAGCCCCAGCATTTT. It yields the protein CATSDSGRGGNQPQHF. The rearrangement joins TRBV24-1 to TRBJ1-5; D may be TRBD1 (6 bases). V was pared by 4 bases and J by 2 bases, with 14 bases between. The length of the CDR3 is 16 residues. CDR1 KGHDR and CDR2 SFDVKD come from the germline V gene.